These 8 T cell receptor beta chains share one sample of origin, sequenced in a study of blood T cell repertoires in COVID-19. The method was immunoSEQ multiplex PCR; TCRdb's version includes in-frame clones alone and lacks a portion of them. The sample yields roughly 100,000 clones, approximately 85% seen once. What was sequenced was peripheral blood. These receptors were taken from a man aged 55 to 69 with acute or convalescent COVID-19.

The chain joins TRBV5-8 to TRBJ2-7, with a weak D call TRBD1 (6 bases). The length of the CDR3 is 14 residues. Germline assignment: CDR1 SGHTS and CDR2 YDEGEE. Trimming removed 0 bases at V and 2 bases at J, with 9 bases between. CDR3 coding DNA: TGTGCCAGCAGCTTGGCCAGGGGCGCCTACGAGCAGTACTTC. The encoded protein is CASSLARGAYEQYF.

The CDR3 here is CASSQVSSGNTIYF. The CDR3 DNA reads as TGTGCCAGCAGCCAAGTGTCATCTGGAAACACCATATATTTT. The V gene is TRBV3-1 (or the pseudogene TRBV3-2), the J gene TRBJ1-3; no clear D. Germline V gene lookup returns CDR1 LGHDT and CDR2 YNNKEL (reference sequence). The CDR3 is 14 amino acids. The V gene lost 1 base and the J gene lost 1 base, with 5 bases spanning the gap.

About this clone itself: The sample contains more than one DNA sequence encoding this CDR3. The chain joins TRBV30 to TRBJ1-6; D might be TRBD1 (5 bases). The CDR3 spans 12 residues. Germline assignment: CDR1 GTSNPN and CDR2 SVGIG (reference sequence). With 1 base removed from V and 7 bases from J, the gap between germline ends came to 5 bases. CDR3 region: CAWSGQNSPLHF. In DNA form, the CDR3 reads TGTGCCTGGAGTGGACAGAATTCACCCCTCCACTTT.

The V gene is TRBV3-1 (or the pseudogene TRBV3-2), the J gene TRBJ2-1; tentative D call: TRBD1 (6 bases). CDR3 length equals 15 residues. Germline CDR1 LGHDT, CDR2 YNNKEL (reference sequence). V lost 0 bases to trimming and J lost 5 bases, with 11 bases between them. CDR3 nucleotides: TGTGCCAGCAGCCAAGATGACAGGATGGACAATGAGCAGTTCTTC. Protein sequence: CASSQDDRMDNEQFF.

The J gene is TRBJ2-7, the V gene TRBV4-1, with 10 bases that match TRBD1. V gave up 4 bases and J gave up 0 bases; unmatched junction bases: 3. Germline-derived CDR1 and CDR2 are MGHRA and YSYEKL. The CDR3 has 15 amino acids. The CDR3 sequence is CASSLGQGSSYEQYF. In DNA, the CDR3 is TGCGCCAGCAGCCTGGGACAGGGGAGCTCCTACGAGCAGTACTTC.

For this clone: Other DNA sequences of this sample code for an identical CDR3. V gene TRBV18 combines with J gene TRBJ1-1; weak D call: TRBD1 (5 bases). Trimming took 3 bases from V and 4 from J, leaving 9 bases between them. CDR1 KGHSH and CDR2 LQKENI come from the germline V gene. The CDR3 is made up of 13 amino acids. The CDR3 DNA sequence: TGTGCCAGCTCACCGGGGACTTCCACTGAAGCTTTCTTT. This gives the protein CASSPGTSTEAFF. The variable domain in full, completed from reference TRBV18 and TRBJ1-1, reads NAGVMQNPRHLVRRRGQEARLRCSPMKGHSHVYWYRQLPEEGLKFMVYLQKENIIDESGMPKERFSAEFPKEGPSILRIQQVVRGDSAAYFCASSPGTSTEAFFGQGTRLTVV.

This chain joins TRBV4-3 and TRBJ1-6; a possible D gene is TRBD1 (5 bases). The CDR3 is 16 amino acids. CDR1 is LGHNA, CDR2 YSLEER, per germline. Between the trimmed V and J ends, which lost 0 bases and 7 bases, there was a span of 13 bases. CDR3: CASSQDRGGRNSPLHF. The CDR3 DNA reads as TGCGCCAGCAGCCAAGATCGCGGGGGAAGAAATTCACCCCTCCACTTT.

V gene TRBV27 combines with J gene TRBJ1-2; 12 bases line up with TRBD1. V gave up 8 bases and J gave up 8 bases; unmatched junction bases: 12. CDR3 length: 15 residues. Germline-derived CDR1 and CDR2 are MNHEY and SMNVEV (reference sequence). This CDR3 reads CASGLMGQGALGYTF. For the CDR3, the DNA is TGTGCCAGCGGACTGATGGGACAGGGGGCCCTCGGCTACACCTTC.